This passage covers 27 T cell receptor beta chains from one sample sequenced in a study of a mutant IDH1 vaccine in newly diagnosed glioma. Assay used: immunoSEQ multiplex PCR; TCRdb lists only in-frame clones, some missing. This sample yields some 70,000 clones, of which about four fifths are seen a single time; less than 15% belongs to the top ten. The time point is: week 35, safety follow-up. Vaccination used 300 ug of mutant IDH1 20-mer peptide per dose, with topical imiquimod. These receptors lack a known antigen. The material was PBMCs, obtained from a glioma patient whose treatment included an IDH1 peptide vaccine. These receptors originate from a man aged 18 to 29 with glioma.

V gene TRBV4-1 combines with J gene TRBJ1-4; 8 bases line up with TRBD1. CDR3 length equals 20 residues. Germline V lookup: CDR1 MGHRA, CDR2 YSYEKL. With V trimmed by 3 bases and J by 5 bases, 20 bases remained unmatched. The CDR3: CASSHPTLPSQGGLNEKLFF. CDR3 sequence (DNA): TGCGCCAGCAGCCATCCAACCCTCCCGTCACAGGGGGGCTTAAATGAAAAACTGTTTTTT.

For this clone: At one end the junction does not follow the germline gene, possibly because of a read error. CDR3 sequence (DNA): TGTGCCAGCAGCGCCGGGGACAGCCGACTCACTCAAGCTTTCTTT. Its translation: CASSAGDSRLTQAFF. V and J are TRBV9 and TRBJ1-1; 7 bases match TRBD1. The length of the CDR3 is 15 residues. In germline, CDR1 is SGDLS, CDR2 YYNGEE. Looking up the rest from reference TRBV9 and TRBJ1-1 gives the full variable domain: DSGVTQTPKHLITATGQRVTLRCSPRSGDLSVYWYQQSLDQGLQFLIQYYNGEERAKGNILERFSAQQFPDLHSELNLSSLELGDSALYFCASSAGDSRLTQAFFGQGTRLTVV.

This clone was detected a few times. Mismatch with germline at one junction end may stem from a read error. The chain joins TRBV10-3 to TRBJ1-1; 8 bases map to TRBD1. CDR3 size: 13 residues. The germline CDR1 and CDR2 sequences are ENHRY and SYGVKD. CDR3 nucleotide sequence: TGTGCCATCAGTGAGGGACAGGGTAGAGATTCTTTTTTT. This gives the protein CAISEGQGRDSFF.

The chain uses TRBV15 and TRBJ1-1, with 8 positions matching TRBD1. Unmatched junction bases numbered 0, after V lost 2 bases and J lost 4 bases. Germline values: CDR1 LNHNV, CDR2 YYDKDF (reference sequence). This CDR3 contains 13 residues. In DNA, the CDR3 is TGTGCCACCAGCAGACAGGGGGCCACTGAAGCTTTCTTT. Translating gives CATSRQGATEAFF.

This chain joins TRBV10-3 and TRBJ2-5; a weak D match, TRBD2 (5 bases). The V gene lost 10 bases and the J gene lost 3 bases, with 12 bases spanning the gap. The CDR3 has 12 residues. In germline, CDR1 is ENHRY, CDR2 SYGVKD. The CDR3, as DNA: TGTGCCACCACGGACTTAGAAGAGACCCAGTACTTC. Translation: CATTDLEETQYF.

The chain recombines TRBV19 with TRBJ1-2; possibly TRBD1 for D (6 bases). The V gene's germline CDR1 is LNHDA and CDR2 SQIVND (reference sequence). V was shortened by 5 bases and J by 4 bases, with 20 bases between the two germline ends. The CDR3 runs 16 residues. CDR3 amino acids: CASSLTLYEGVYGYTF. For the CDR3, the DNA is TGTGCCAGTAGTCTTACTTTATACGAGGGGGTCTATGGCTACACCTTC.

The J gene is TRBJ1-2, the V gene TRBV4-2; TRBD1 might be the D (6 bases). The germline V gene has CDR1 LGHNA and CDR2 YNFKEQ. The CDR3 runs to 15 residues. Trimming removed 3 bases from V and 5 bases from J, with 16 bases in between. The CDR3 DNA reads as TGTGCCAGCAGCCAGAGGGGAGGGGGGGGGTATGGCTACACCTTC. Translation: CASSQRGGGGYGYTF.

CDR3 in DNA: TGCGCCAGCAGCTCTGACAGGGGGCTAAACTATGGCTACACCTTC. Residues: CASSSDRGLNYGYTF. The rearrangement links TRBV5-1 to TRBJ1-2; the match to TRBD1 covers 10 bases. The V segment lost 3 bases and the J segment 2 bases; nucleotides outside the gene matches: 4. Germline CDR1 reads SGHRS; CDR2 reads YFSETQ. The CDR3 runs to 15 residues.

The chain combines TRBV4-1 with TRBJ1-3; 8 nucleotides agree with TRBD1. Trimming at V came to 6 bases and at J to 2 bases, leaving 3 bases not matched to a gene. Per germline, CDR1 MGHRA and CDR2 YSYEKL. The CDR3 totals 14 residues. The CDR3 DNA is TGCGCCAGCAGACAGACAGGGGCTGGAAACACCATATATTTT. It encodes CASRQTGAGNTIYF.

The chain couples TRBV9 to TRBJ2-1; possible D gene TRBD2, 7 bases. Germline values: CDR1 SGDLS, CDR2 YYNGEE. The CDR3 consists of 15 residues. The V gene lost 2 bases and the J gene lost 5 bases, with 14 bases spanning the gap. Written as DNA, the CDR3 is TGTGCCAGCAGCGTCAGGGGAGGGAGGGACAATGAGCAGTTCTTC. Translation gives CASSVRGGRDNEQFF. The entire variable domain, with the rest obtained from reference TRBV9 and TRBJ2-1, is as follows: DSGVTQTPKHLITATGQRVTLRCSPRSGDLSVYWYQQSLDQGLQFLIQYYNGEERAKGNILERFSAQQFPDLHSELNLSSLELGDSALYFCASSVRGGRDNEQFFGPGTRLTVL.

Only one count was recorded for this clone. The chain links TRBV4-3 to TRBJ2-7, with TRBD2 matching 10 bases. V shed 1 base and J 5 bases; nucleotides not matched to a gene: 5. This CDR3 is 15 amino acids long. CDR1 is LGHNA and CDR2 is YSLEER in the germline V gene. In nucleotides, the CDR3 is TGCGCCAGCAGCCAAGCGGCTAGCGGGAGAAACGAGCAGTACTTC. Translated: CASSQAASGRNEQYF.

CDR3 nucleotides: TGCGCCAGCAGCTTTCCGGGTCGGCCTGAAGCTTTCTTT. Translating gives CASSFPGRPEAFF. This sequence joins TRBV5-1 and TRBJ1-1; D uncertain. The V end lost 2 bases, the J end lost 6 bases, and 11 bases lay between the germline ends. CDR1 and CDR2 (germline): SGHRS, YFSETQ. This CDR3 contains 13 residues.

V is TRBV9 and J is TRBJ1-2, with TRBD1 as a possible D gene (6 bases). V lost 4 bases, J lost 3 bases, and 16 bases lay in between. Germline CDR1 is SGDLS and CDR2 is YYNGEE. This CDR3 region has 15 residues. Here the CDR3 DNA reads TGTGCCAGCAGCCCCCACAGGGATGGGGACTATGGCTACACCTTC. Encoded protein: CASSPHRDGDYGYTF.

V and J are TRBV4-1 and TRBJ1-2; 8 nucleotides agree with TRBD1. V was pared by 1 base and J by 2 bases, with 6 bases of the junction left unmatched. Per germline, CDR1 MGHRA and CDR2 YSYEKL. The CDR3 spans 16 residues. CDR3 sequence reads: CASSQVPRQGNYGYTF. The CDR3 DNA reads as TGCGCCAGCAGCCAAGTTCCCCGACAGGGGAACTATGGCTACACCTTC.

The chain uses TRBV4-1 and TRBJ1-1, with a weak D call TRBD1 (6 bases). This CDR3 spans 15 amino acids. V lost 2 bases, J lost 2 bases, and 12 bases lay in between. Germline V lookup: CDR1 MGHRA, CDR2 YSYEKL. CDR3 region: CASSQPGHPNTEAFF. In DNA, the CDR3 is TGCGCCAGCAGCCAACCGGGACACCCCAACACTGAAGCTTTCTTT.

CDR3 DNA sequence: TGTGCCAGCAGCTTAGACGGGGTAGGGGGATCCTACAATGAGCAGTTCTTC. Its protein product is CASSLDGVGGSYNEQFF. This rearrangement joins TRBV7-9 to TRBJ2-1, with D possibly being TRBD1 (6 bases). CDR3 length: 17 amino acids. Germline V CDR1 and CDR2: SEHNR, FQNEAQ (reference sequence). The ends were cut back, 1 base at V and 1 base at J, with 14 bases in the middle.

The chain combines TRBV9 with TRBJ2-6; the match to TRBD1 covers 7 bases. The V segment lost 3 bases and the J segment 4 bases; nucleotides outside the gene matches: 4. The CDR3 covers 15 residues. Germline CDR1 SGDLS, CDR2 YYNGEE. CDR3 residues: CASSGEGAGANVLTF. The CDR3 region has the DNA TGTGCCAGCAGCGGCGAGGGGGCCGGGGCCAACGTCCTGACTTTC. Based on the CDR3 plus reference TRBV9 and TRBJ2-6, the full variable domain is DSGVTQTPKHLITATGQRVTLRCSPRSGDLSVYWYQQSLDQGLQFLIQYYNGEERAKGNILERFSAQQFPDLHSELNLSSLELGDSALYFCASSGEGAGANVLTFGAGSRLTVL.

A few counts support this clone. The chain recombines TRBV7-9 with TRBJ2-7, with 10 bases identical to TRBD1. From germline, CDR1 is SEHNR and CDR2 FQNEAQ (reference sequence). The CDR3 consists of 14 residues. With 8 bases clipped from V and 5 bases from J, the junction kept 9 bases outside the gene matches. CDR3 in DNA: TGTGCCAGCGCCCGGGGACAGGGGTTTAACGAGCAGTACTTC. This translates into CASARGQGFNEQYF.

The V and J genes are TRBV7-9 and TRBJ2-6; unclear D gene. The CDR3 covers 16 residues. The V end lost 0 bases, the J end lost 0 bases, and 6 bases lay between the germline ends. CDR1 SEHNR and CDR2 FQNEAQ come from the germline V gene (reference sequence). CDR3 DNA: TGTGCCAGCAGCTTAGCCCGCCGCTCTGGGGCCAACGTCCTGACTTTC. It encodes CASSLARRSGANVLTF.

The V gene is TRBV5-5, the J gene TRBJ2-2, with D uncertain. The CDR3 is 13 amino acids. CDR1 is SGHKS, CDR2 YYEKEE, per germline (reference sequence). Trimming took 6 bases from V and 2 from J, leaving 8 bases between them. The CDR3 DNA reads as TGTGCCAGCACCCCCGGAAACACCGGGGAGCTGTTTTTT. Its translation: CASTPGNTGELFF. Based on the CDR3 plus reference TRBV5-5 and TRBJ2-2, the full variable domain is DAGVTQSPTHLIKTRGQQVTLRCSPISGHKSVSWYQQVLGQGPQFIFQYYEKEERGRGNFPDRFSARQFPNYSSELNVNALLLGDSALYLCASTPGNTGELFFGEGSRLTVL.

The rearrangement uses TRBV5-1 and TRBJ1-5, with D possibly being TRBD1 (6 bases). V lost 1 base and J lost 3, with 8 bases in between. Germline-derived CDR1 and CDR2 are SGHRS and YFSETQ. This CDR3 spans 14 amino acids. The CDR3 region has the DNA TGCGCCAGCAGCTTGACAGGGACCAATCAGCCCCAGCATTTT. This translates into CASSLTGTNQPQHF.

V is TRBV7-2 and J is TRBJ1-3; 9 nucleotides align to TRBD1. J was trimmed by 3 bases and V by 5 bases; bases with no gene match: 11. CDR1 and CDR2 (germline): SGHTA, FQGNSA. The CDR3 runs 17 residues. The CDR3 DNA reads TGTGCCAGCAGCCAGGACAGGGGCCTTCCTCGTGGAAACACCATATATTTT. It encodes CASSQDRGLPRGNTIYF.

The gene calls are TRBV5-1 and TRBJ1-4; maybe TRBD1 (6 bases). The V end was cut by 6 bases, the J end by 4 bases, with 16 bases between. The CDR3 totals 15 residues. Germline V gene sequence: CDR1 SGHRS, CDR2 YFSETQ. The CDR3 is CASTLLGGFNEKLFF. CDR3 coding DNA: TGCGCCAGCACCTTACTAGGGGGATTTAATGAAAAACTGTTTTTT.

J is TRBJ2-5 and V is TRBV2; D is uncertain. The CDR3 sequence is 15 residues long. The V gene lost 3 bases and the J gene lost 2 bases, with 13 bases spanning the gap. Germline CDR1 reads SNHLY; CDR2 reads FYNNEI. CDR3 in amino acids: CASSEKIADQETQYF. The CDR3 coding sequence is TGTGCCAGCAGTGAGAAGATAGCAGATCAAGAGACCCAGTACTTC.

The chain joins TRBV7-8 to TRBJ2-1; D gene unclear. The CDR3 contains 15 residues. CDR1 is SGHVS, CDR2 FQNEAQ, per germline. V was pared by 2 bases and J by 7 bases, with 15 bases between. The CDR3 is CASSLIQGRTNEQFF. Here the CDR3 DNA reads TGTGCCAGCAGCTTAATCCAAGGACGAACAAATGAGCAGTTCTTC.

The table lists this clone with a few counts. J is TRBJ1-1 and V is TRBV5-6; D gene unclear. The V end was cut by 4 bases, the J end by 5 bases, with 12 bases between. The CDR3 extends over 13 amino acids. The germline V gene encodes CDR1 SGHDT and CDR2 YYEEEE. The CDR3 DNA reads as TGTGCCAGCAGCCTCCTAATACAGACTGAAGCTTTCTTT. Amino acid sequence: CASSLLIQTEAFF. The variable domain in full, with the rest retrieved from reference TRBV5-6 and TRBJ1-1, is DAGVTQSPTHLIKTRGQQVTLRCSPKSGHDTVSWYQQALGQGPQFIFQYYEEEERQRGNFPDRFSGHQFPNYSSELNVNALLLGDSALYLCASSLLIQTEAFFGQGTRLTVV.

V is TRBV28 and J is TRBJ1-5; D is possibly TRBD1 (6 bases). CDR1 and CDR2 from the germline V gene are MDHEN and SYDVKM. Deletions cut 3 bases from V and 2 bases from J, with 11 bases between. CDR3 length: 15 residues. For the CDR3, the DNA is TGTGCCAGCAGTTTTGGGGGGGCCGGCAATCAGCCCCAGCATTTT. Protein sequence: CASSFGGAGNQPQHF.